The next 28 T cell receptor beta chains were all read from a single sample in a study of T cells expressing NK-cell markers. TCRdb reprocessed the 5' RACE reads and stores each CDR3 protein as one record, lacking DNA. The sample includes roughly 180,000 distinct CDR3 sequences. The sequenced sample was blood T cells: a sorted CD56 or NKG2C T cell subset, CD4+ or CD8+ T cells, or bulk PBMC T cells (not recorded which). Source of these receptors: a woman between 18 and 70 years old in good health.

V gene TRBV4-2 combines with J gene TRBJ1-1. Per germline, CDR1 LGHNA and CDR2 YNFKEQ. CDR3 length equals 15 residues. CDR3 sequence reads: CASSQDPNLNTEAFF.

This chain connects TRBV7-3 to TRBJ1-2. The CDR3 has 13 amino acids. In germline, CDR1 is SGHTA, CDR2 FQGTGA. The CDR3 here is CASSLRQEEGYTF. Filled out from reference TRBV7-3 and TRBJ1-2, the complete variable domain reads GAGVSQTPSNKVTEKGKYVELRCDPISGHTALYWYRQSLGQGPEFLIYFQGTGAADDSGLPNDRFFAVRPEGSVSTLKIQRTERGDSAVYLCASSLRQEEGYTFGSGTRLTVV.

The chain employs TRBV7-3 and TRBJ2-1; with no DNA, the TCRdb D assignment of TRBD1 cannot be verified. Per germline, CDR1 SGHTA and CDR2 FQGTGA. The CDR3 is 15 residues long. The CDR3 loop reads CASSTMSEGYNEQFF.

This chain connects TRBV10-3 to TRBJ2-2; TCRdb selects TRBD1, and the lack of DNA leaves this call unchecked. Germline CDR1 and CDR2: ENHRY and SYGVKD. The CDR3 has 14 residues. CDR3 protein: CATRGQGKTGELFF.

The chain combines TRBV20-1 with TRBJ2-1; TCRdb outputs TRBD2, but without DNA this stays unchecked. The CDR3 length is 13 residues. Germline V gives CDR1 DFQATT, CDR2 SNEGSKA (reference sequence). This chain's CDR3 is CSASKTSGGEQFF.

This chain links TRBV4-2 with TRBJ1-4; TCRdb's D gene call, TRBD1, goes unchecked for lack of DNA. The CDR3 is 15 amino acids. Germline CDR1 is LGHNA and CDR2 is YNFKEQ. This chain's CDR3 is CASSQDGGYGEKLFF.

V is TRBV20-1 and J is TRBJ1-3. The CDR3 length is 14 residues. Germline CDR1 reads DFQATT; CDR2 reads SNEGSKA (reference sequence). The CDR3 sequence is CSAQASGSGNTIYF.

V is TRBV19 and J is TRBJ2-3; TCRdb indicates TRBD2, and absent DNA this call remains unverified. The germline V gene encodes CDR1 LNHDA and CDR2 SQIVND (reference sequence). The CDR3 contains 19 residues. The CDR3 sequence is CASTTLGLAGGFSADTQYF.

J is TRBJ1-1 and V is TRBV5-1. The CDR3 has 11 residues. Germline CDR1 and CDR2: SGHRS and YFSETQ. CDR3 sequence reads: CASASGTEAFF.

The genes are TRBV28 and TRBJ1-1; no DNA is available, so the TRBD1 call from TCRdb remains unchecked. Germline V gene sequence: CDR1 MDHEN, CDR2 SYDVKM. This CDR3 is 13 amino acids long. The CDR3 loop is CASKGTGGSEAFF. The full variable domain, in which reference TRBV28 and TRBJ1-1 provide the parts outside the CDR3, is DVKVTQSSRYLVKRTGEKVFLECVQDMDHENMFWYRQDPGLGLRLIYFSYDVKMKEKGDIPEGYSVSREKKERFSLILESASTNQTSMYLCASKGTGGSEAFFGQGTRLTVV.

According to its frequency, this clonotype is medium-sized. This sequence joins TRBV21-1 and TRBJ2-3; there is no DNA to check the TCRdb D call of TRBD2. TRBV21-1 is described as a pseudogene. The CDR3 has 16 residues. CDR3 region: CASSKGLAVSTDTQYF.

The chain employs TRBV11-2 and TRBJ2-3; there is no DNA to check the TCRdb D call of TRBD1. The CDR3 is 15 residues long. From germline, CDR1 is SGHAT and CDR2 FQNNGV. The CDR3 spells CASSLGGARTDTQYF.

The J gene is TRBJ2-2, the V gene TRBV15; TCRdb's D call of TRBD2 is untestable without DNA. The CDR3 consists of 13 residues. The germline CDR1 and CDR2 sequences are LNHNV and YYDKDF (reference sequence). The CDR3: CATSAGNTGELFF.

This chain connects TRBV4-1 to TRBJ1-5. The CDR3 consists of 15 residues. Germline assignment: CDR1 MGHRA and CDR2 YSYEKL. CDR3 in amino acids: CASSQNTGPWQPQHF.

The genes are TRBV6-1 and TRBJ1-3; without DNA, the TCRdb call of TRBD1 cannot be checked. This CDR3 region has 14 residues. Germline V gene data show CDR1 as MNHNS and CDR2 as SASEGT. The CDR3: CASIQGGSGNTIYF.

This rearrangement joins TRBV29-1 to TRBJ1-4; no DNA is available, so the TRBD1 call from TCRdb remains unchecked. The CDR3 runs to 12 residues. Germline values: CDR1 SQVTM, CDR2 ANQGSEA. CDR3 residues: CSGGTVNEKLFF.

V gene TRBV5-5 combines with J gene TRBJ1-1; TCRdb indicates TRBD1, and absent DNA this call remains unverified. Germline CDR1 and CDR2: SGHKS and YYEKEE (reference sequence). This CDR3 has 14 amino acids. The CDR3 reads CASSLTGGRTEAFF.

The V call is TRBV5-1, the J call TRBJ1-1; as DNA is missing, the TRBD1 call by TCRdb cannot be tested. This CDR3 has 17 amino acids. Germline assignment: CDR1 SGHRS and CDR2 YFSETQ. The chain's CDR3 is CASSLEGTGLGDTEAFF. Complete variable domain (other parts from reference TRBV5-1 and TRBJ1-1): KAGVTQTPRYLIKTRGQQVTLSCSPISGHRSVSWYQQTPGQGLQFLFEYFSETQRNKGNFPGRFSGRQFSNSRSEMNVSTLELGDSALYLCASSLEGTGLGDTEAFFGQGTRLTVV.

The chain employs TRBV18 and TRBJ2-4. Germline V CDR1 and CDR2: KGHSH, LQKENI. CDR3 length: 14 amino acids. The CDR3 loop is CASATGVNKNIQYF.

The J gene is TRBJ1-2, the V gene TRBV5-1; TCRdb proposes TRBD1, but this gene call is untestable without DNA. CDR1 and CDR2 from the germline V gene are SGHRS and YFSETQ. The CDR3 length is 12 residues. Here the CDR3 reads CASSLHRAGYTF. Full variable domain (missing parts from reference TRBV5-1 and TRBJ1-2): KAGVTQTPRYLIKTRGQQVTLSCSPISGHRSVSWYQQTPGQGLQFLFEYFSETQRNKGNFPGRFSGRQFSNSRSEMNVSTLELGDSALYLCASSLHRAGYTFGSGTRLTVV.

The genes are TRBV7-3 and TRBJ2-3; the TRBD2 assignment by TCRdb is unverifiable without DNA. The length of the CDR3 is 15 residues. In germline, CDR1 is SGHTA, CDR2 FQGTGA. CDR3 protein: CASSYIAGRTDTQYF.

The rearrangement uses TRBV20-1 and TRBJ1-1; TCRdb outputs TRBD1, but without DNA this stays unchecked. This CDR3 has 14 amino acids. Germline V CDR1 and CDR2: DFQATT, SNEGSKA (reference sequence). CDR3 in amino acids: CSAPVTTGDTEAFF.

This rearrangement joins TRBV3-1 to TRBJ2-1; TCRdb calls TRBD1, which cannot be checked without DNA. The CDR3 covers 17 residues. Germline loops: CDR1 LGHDT, CDR2 YNNKEL (reference sequence). CDR3 protein: CASSLVGGSNTRNEQFF.

The genes are TRBV12-3 or TRBV12-4 and TRBJ2-3; absent DNA, TCRdb's TRBD2 call cannot be checked. The CDR3 totals 16 residues. The CDR3 is CASSLGTSGGLDTQYF.

CDR3: CASSSIAGASGETQYF. The V call is TRBV11-1, the J call TRBJ2-5; as DNA is missing, the TRBD2 call by TCRdb cannot be tested. This CDR3 region has 16 residues. The germline V gene has CDR1 SGHAT and CDR2 FQDESV (reference sequence).

The CDR3 loop is CASSQESVRNPNEQFF. The chain recombines TRBV4-1 with TRBJ2-1. Germline V lookup: CDR1 MGHRA, CDR2 YSYEKL. The CDR3 contains 16 residues.

This chain links TRBV4-1 with TRBJ2-3; TCRdb calls TRBD2, which cannot be checked without DNA. This CDR3 region has 18 residues. The germline gives CDR1 MGHRA, CDR2 YSYEKL. Here the CDR3 reads CASSPVRLAGLNVDTQYF.

The V and J genes are TRBV4-2 and TRBJ1-2; TCRdb lists TRBD1, though no DNA is available to test this call. Germline assignment: CDR1 LGHNA and CDR2 YNFKEQ. The CDR3 runs to 15 residues. The CDR3 region is CASSQKGGVWYGYTF.